Listed below are T cell receptor beta chains from one sample, sequenced in a study of T-cell memory formation after mild COVID-19. TCRdb re-derived calls from the 5' RACE reads in MiXCR, one entry per CDR3 protein. The data show 150,000 or so distinct CDR3 sequences, roughly 14% seen once. Source material: PBMCs or a T cell subset sorted from them (not recorded which). The origin of the receptors is an adult woman who had mild COVID-19 (a few samples of this study predate the infection). Cell type and time point are not known. Each CDR3 is given with its conserved first and last residue. The D gene is left open where the match is weak. Size is omitted from some rows. Given values are once, few, many or a class for expanded clones.

d_call | j_call | clone_size | v_call | cdr3_length | cdr3_nt | cdr3_aa
TRBD1 | TRBJ2-2 | few | TRBV24-1 | 16 | TGTGCCACCAGTGACCCCGGACAGGTCAACACCGGGGAGCTGTTTTTT | CATSDPGQVNTGELFF
TRBD2 | TRBJ2-5 | few | TRBV27 | 17 | TGTGCCAGCAGTCAAGGGACTAGCGGGAGGGCCTTGGAGACCCAGTACTTC | CASSQGTSGRALETQYF
TRBD1 | TRBJ1-5 | . | TRBV18 | 15 | TGTGCCAGCTCATTTTCGACAGGGGGCGGTCAGCCCCAGCATTTT | CASSFSTGGGQPQHF
TRBD1 | TRBJ2-7 | many | TRBV7-8 | 17 | TGTGCCAGCAGCTTAGGGACAGGGGGTGGGTCGACCTACGAGCAGTACTTC | CASSLGTGGGSTYEQYF
TRBD1 | TRBJ2-7 | . | TRBV27 | 17 | TGTGCCAGCAGAGCCGCCGGCCTGGGACAGGTCGTGGACGAGCAGTACTTC | CASRAAGLGQVVDEQYF
TRBD2 | TRBJ2-3 | few | TRBV7-2 | 17 | TGTGCCAGCAGCTTAGGGGCGGGAGCCCTGAGCACAGATACGCAGTATTTT | CASSLGAGALSTDTQYF
. | TRBJ1-2 | few | TRBV12-3/TRBV12-4 | 17 | TGTGCCAGCAGTTTAGTGGGCCCCGACTTAGAGAACTATGGCTACACCTTC | CASSLVGPDLENYGYTF
TRBD2 | TRBJ2-7 | . | TRBV5-1 | 15 | TGCGCCAGCAGCTCCGGACTAGCGCCTAATGGGGAGCAGTACTTC | CASSSGLAPNGEQYF
. | TRBJ2-1 | few | TRBV3-1 | 15 | TGTGCCAGCAGCCAAGTAACTCAGCGAGACAATGAGCAGTTCTTC | CASSQVTQRDNEQFF
. | TRBJ2-2 | few | TRBV29-1 | 13 | TGCAGCGTTGTAGACGGCAATCACGGGGAGCTGTTTTTT | CSVVDGNHGELFF
TRBD1 | TRBJ2-3 | few | TRBV7-9 | 15 | TGTGCCAGCAGCTCTAACAGGGGTGGAACAGATACGCAGTATTTT | CASSSNRGGTDTQYF
TRBD1 | TRBJ1-1 | . | TRBV9 | 17 | TGTGCCAGCAGCGACCGACAGGGAAGTAATTTGAACACTGAAGCTTTCTTT | CASSDRQGSNLNTEAFF
TRBD2 | TRBJ2-2 | . | TRBV2 | 17 | TGTGCCAGCAGTGAAGCTTGGACTAGCTATTGGGCCGGGGAGCTGTTTTTT | CASSEAWTSYWAGELFF
. | TRBJ1-2 | few | TRBV3-1 | 16 | TGTGCCAGCAGCCAAGATTCTGACAGGCCGTTGGAGGGCTACACCTTC | CASSQDSDRPLEGYTF
. | TRBJ2-7 | . | TRBV7-6 | 12 | TGTGCCAGCAGCTCGGTCCGATACGAGCAGTACTTC | CASSSVRYEQYF
. | TRBJ2-1 | few | TRBV6-1 | 14 | TGTGCCAGCACGAACTCGGCCGGTTTAGGTGAGCAGTTCTTC | CASTNSAGLGEQFF
. | TRBJ2-1 | . | TRBV2 | 13 | TGTGCCAGCAGTGACGAATCACTCAATGAGCAGTTCTTC | CASSDESLNEQFF
TRBD1 | TRBJ2-7 | . | TRBV7-9 | 15 | TGTGCCAGCAGCCCCCGGGACAGGGTGGACTACGAGCAGTACTTC | CASSPRDRVDYEQYF
. | TRBJ1-1 | few | TRBV2 | 12 | TGTGCCAGCAGTGAATTCGACACTGAAGCTTTCTTT | CASSEFDTEAFF
. | TRBJ1-2 | . | TRBV7-9 | 10 | TGTGCCAGCAGCTTAGTTGGCTACACCTTC | CASSLVGYTF
TRBD2 | TRBJ2-5 | . | TRBV11-3 | 15 | TGTGCCAGCCGAGTAGCGGGAGAGTTCCAAGAGACCCAGTACTTC | CASRVAGEFQETQYF
TRBD1 | TRBJ1-1 | . | TRBV18 | 15 | TGTGCCAGCTCACCAAGTGACAGGGCGAACACTGAAGCTTTCTTT | CASSPSDRANTEAFF
TRBD2 | TRBJ2-7 | few | TRBV7-9 | 17 | TGTGCCAGCAGCCAACCCCATGAGCGGGGGCCCTCCTACGAGCAGTACTTC | CASSQPHERGPSYEQYF
TRBD2 | TRBJ2-7 | . | TRBV28 | 15 | TGTGCCAGCAGTATACGGCCACTAGCGGTCAACGAGCAGTACTTC | CASSIRPLAVNEQYF
TRBD1 | TRBJ1-5 | once | TRBV12-3/TRBV12-4 | 15 | TGTGCCAGCATAACGACAGGGGATAGCAATCAGCCCCAGCATTTT | CASITTGDSNQPQHF
TRBD2 | TRBJ2-2 | . | TRBV27 | 14 | TGTGCCAGCAGTTTGTGGACTAGCTCCGGGGAGCTGTTTTTT | CASSLWTSSGELFF
TRBD1 | TRBJ2-1 | . | TRBV5-5 | 17 | TGTGCCAGCAGCTTACACCCGGGACAGGGGGCGAGGAGTGAGCAGTTCTTC | CASSLHPGQGARSEQFF
. | TRBJ1-2 | . | TRBV9 | 14 | TGTGCCAGCAGCGTAGCCCGACAGGACTATGGCTACACCTTC | CASSVARQDYGYTF
. | TRBJ2-3 | few | TRBV7-9 | 15 | TGTGCCAGCAGCTTAGCGGGTGAAAGGACAGATACGCAGTATTTT | CASSLAGERTDTQYF
. | TRBJ2-3 | few | TRBV14 | 11 | TGTGCCAGCAGCCGTGAGGATACGCAGTATTTT | CASSREDTQYF
. | TRBJ2-2 | . | TRBV29-1 | 14 | TGCAGCGTTGAAAGGGGTATAGACACCGGGGAGCTGTTTTTT | CSVERGIDTGELFF
. | TRBJ2-2 | many | TRBV24-1 | 17 | TGTGCCACCAGTGTCACGCGAGGGGACGCGAACACCGGGGAGCTGTTTTTT | CATSVTRGDANTGELFF
. | TRBJ1-1 | few | TRBV6-6 | 14 | TGTGCCAGCAATTTCGGACAACCGAACACTGAAGCTTTCTTT | CASNFGQPNTEAFF
TRBD1 | TRBJ2-2 | . | TRBV28 | 17 | TGTGCCAGCAGTCAATCCCCGGGACAGGGGGCAACCGGGGAGCTGTTTTTT | CASSQSPGQGATGELFF
. | TRBJ2-7 | . | TRBV12-3/TRBV12-4 | 12 | TGTGCCAGCAGGCAAAAGAACCTCGAGCAGTACTTC | CASRQKNLEQYF
. | TRBJ2-3 | . | TRBV5-5 | 12 | TGTGCCAGCAGCGGGGGAGGAGATACGCAGTATTTT | CASSGGGDTQYF
TRBD2 | TRBJ2-3 | few | TRBV5-1 | 15 | TGCGCCAGCGTAAGCGGGGGGACCTACACAGATACGCAGTATTTT | CASVSGGTYTDTQYF